This entry lists 14 T cell receptor beta chains sequenced from one sample in a study of response to subunit inactivated influenza vaccine. One entry per CDR3 protein, called by TCRdb with MiXCR from the RT-PCR reads. The data hold around 540,000 distinct CDR3 sequences, with roughly 12% observed a single time. The sample consisted of PBMCs from blood, taken on the day of vaccination. These receptors were taken from a man aged 50-60 years who received an inactivated influenza vaccine.

The rearrangement joins TRBV3-1 to TRBJ2-3, with 13 bases identical to TRBD2. Germline V gene sequence: CDR1 LGHDT, CDR2 YNNKEL (reference sequence). CDR3 size: 18 residues. Losses at the gene ends were 4 bases for V and 4 bases for J; bases not matched to a gene: 11. This chain's CDR3 is CASSLRTSGSRLADTQYF. The DNA for the CDR3 is TGTGCCAGCAGCCTTCGGACTAGCGGGAGTCGGTTGGCAGATACGCAGTATTTT.

This chain links TRBV5-6 with TRBJ2-3, with D maybe TRBD2 (5 bases). V was clipped by 0 bases and J by 5 bases, with 7 bases between them. CDR3 size: 13 residues. In germline, CDR1 is SGHDT, CDR2 YYEEEE. The CDR3 sequence: CASSLAGKDTQYF. CDR3 coding DNA: TGTGCCAGCAGCTTGGCCGGGAAAGATACGCAGTATTTT.

The table lists this clonotype with a few counts. J is TRBJ2-3 and V is TRBV7-2, with TRBD2 identical over 13 bases. Germline CDR1 and CDR2: SGHTA and FQGNSA. CDR3 length equals 16 residues. V lost 4 bases, J lost 4 bases, and 5 bases stayed unmatched. CDR3 DNA: TGTGCCAGCAGCTCCCGACTAGCGGGGGGATCAGATACGCAGTATTTT. Residues: CASSSRLAGGSDTQYF.

The chain joins TRBV12-3 or TRBV12-4 to TRBJ1-4; TRBD1 matches at 8 bases. J lost 8 bases, V lost 2 bases, and 4 bases had no gene match. This CDR3 contains 14 residues. This CDR3 is CASSLTYRGEKLFF. CDR3 nucleotide sequence: TGTGCCAGCAGTTTAACTTACAGGGGGGAAAAACTGTTTTTT.

This clonotype was counted between two and nine times. The chain links TRBV12-3 or TRBV12-4 to TRBJ2-2, with D possibly being TRBD1 (6 bases). The V gene lost 5 bases and the J gene lost 0 bases, with 13 bases spanning the gap. The CDR3 extends over 16 amino acids. The CDR3 loop is CASSTRDNPNTGELFF. CDR3 nucleotides: TGTGCCAGCAGTACACGGGACAACCCGAACACCGGGGAGCTGTTTTTT.

CDR3 sequence reads: CAISGTSGRETDTQYF. As DNA, the CDR3 is TGTGCCATCAGTGGGACTAGCGGGAGGGAAACAGATACGCAGTATTTT. The chain uses TRBV10-3 and TRBJ2-3, with 15 positions matching TRBD2. Per the germline V gene, CDR1 is ENHRY and CDR2 is SYGVKD. The length of the CDR3 is 16 residues. The ends lost 4 bases at V and 3 bases at J; junction bases unmatched: 2.

This clonotype was seen repeatedly, ten times or more. V and J are TRBV5-1 and TRBJ2-5, with unresolved D. This CDR3 region has 13 residues. The germline V and J ends were trimmed by 0 bases and 2 bases, with 5 bases remaining between them. Germline lookup yields CDR1 SGHRS and CDR2 YFSETQ. The CDR3 DNA follows: TGCGCCAGCAGCTTGGCCACACAAGAGACCCAGTACTTC. This gives the protein CASSLATQETQYF.

This clonotype was counted a few times. The chain links TRBV28 to TRBJ2-2, with 7 bases identical to TRBD1. The J segment lost 5 bases and the V segment lost 5 bases, leaving 5 bases of the junction unmatched. CDR3 length: 14 residues. Germline CDR1 MDHEN, CDR2 SYDVKM. CDR3 amino acids: CASSPLTGTGELFF. The CDR3 DNA reads as TGTGCCAGCAGTCCATTGACAGGGACCGGGGAGCTGTTTTTT.

This rearrangement joins TRBV5-6 to TRBJ2-7, with D maybe TRBD2 (6 bases). V gave up 4 bases and J gave up 0 bases, with 20 bases separating them. The CDR3 runs to 17 residues. Germline assignment: CDR1 SGHDT and CDR2 YYEEEE. The CDR3 sequence is CASSRGIHGKSSYEQYF. CDR3 nucleotide sequence: TGTGCCAGCAGCCGGGGGATCCACGGTAAATCCTCCTACGAGCAGTACTTC.

This clonotype was found a few times. This chain connects TRBV7-2 to TRBJ2-7, with D tentatively TRBD2 (7 bases). The V end lost 4 bases, the J end lost 4 bases, and 11 bases lay between the germline ends. Germline V gene data show CDR1 as SGHTA and CDR2 as FQGNSA. This CDR3 region has 13 residues. The CDR3 reads CASSSRGAYEQYF. The CDR3 bases are TGTGCCAGCAGCTCCCGGGGGGCGTACGAGCAGTACTTC. The whole variable domain, filled in from reference TRBV7-2 and TRBJ2-7, reads GAGVSQSPSNKVTEKGKDVELRCDPISGHTALYWYRQSLGQGLEFLIYFQGNSAPDKSGLPSDRFSAERTGGSVSTLTIQRTQQEDSAVYLCASSSRGAYEQYFGPGTRLTVT.

This clonotype showed up many times. The gene calls are TRBV5-1 and TRBJ2-1; TRBD2 matches at 10 bases. From germline, CDR1 is SGHRS and CDR2 YFSETQ. CDR3 length: 14 residues. V shed 3 bases and J 5 bases; nucleotides not matched to a gene: 2. CDR3 residues: CASSYLAGDNEQFF. CDR3 coding DNA: TGCGCCAGCAGCTATCTAGCGGGAGACAATGAGCAGTTCTTC.

CDR3 DNA: TGCGCCAGCAGCCAAGATTCGACAGGGATTTTGATGGATGAGCAGTTCTTC. Its translation: CASSQDSTGILMDEQFF. The rearrangement joins TRBV4-3 to TRBJ2-1; 7 bases agree with TRBD1. Germline CDR1 LGHNA, CDR2 YSLEER. This CDR3 has 17 amino acids. The trim removed 0 bases at V and 8 bases at J, leaving 13 bases unmatched.

This clonotype occurred a few times. The rearrangement links TRBV7-3 to TRBJ1-1; tentative D call: TRBD1 (5 bases). The CDR3 has 14 amino acids. Trimming cost V 3 bases and J 3 bases, with 11 bases left between them. Germline V gene lookup returns CDR1 SGHTA and CDR2 FQGTGA. CDR3 residues: CASSFGRGDTEAFF. The CDR3, as DNA: TGTGCCAGCAGCTTCGGGCGGGGGGACACTGAAGCTTTCTTT.

The chain couples TRBV5-1 to TRBJ2-3; D ambiguous. This CDR3 region has 17 residues. V lost 2 bases, J lost 0 bases, and 16 bases lay in between. Germline-derived CDR1 and CDR2 are SGHRS and YFSETQ. DNA for the CDR3: TGCGCCAGCAGCTTCGATTCGTTGGCGTCTAGCACAGATACGCAGTATTTT. Amino acid sequence: CASSFDSLASSTDTQYF.